The rows below give T cell receptor beta chains drawn from one sample of a study of blood T cells in healthy people across ages. TCRdb ran MiXCR on the 5' RACE reads and lists one entry per CDR3 protein. In the table there are about 1.5 million distinct CDR3 sequences, 40% to 45% of which are singletons. Sequenced material: blood. The source is a woman aged 18-29 years in good health. Each CDR3 is given with its conserved first and last residue. Each record gives: CDR3 protein, CDR3 DNA, clone size, V gene, D gene, J gene. The D gene is left open where the match is weak. Size is stated for part of the rows, as once, few or many counts, or as a class when the clone is expanded.

CDR3 protein: CASSPRERPRGYTF
CDR3 DNA: TGTGCCAGCAGCCCTAGGGAGCGGCCTAGAGGCTACACCTTC
clone size: .
V gene: TRBV9
D gene: .
J gene: TRBJ1-2

CDR3 protein: CASSGPGLAFGADTQYF
CDR3 DNA: TGTGCCAGCAGTGGTCCCGGACTAGCCTTCGGGGCAGATACGCAGTATTTT
clone size: few
V gene: TRBV25-1
D gene: TRBD2
J gene: TRBJ2-3

CDR3 protein: CSARPTSGGTQYF
CDR3 DNA: TGCAGTGCTAGACCGACTAGCGGTGGTACCCAGTACTTC
clone size: few
V gene: TRBV20-1
D gene: TRBD2
J gene: TRBJ2-5

CDR3 protein: CAWRGGNTEAFF
CDR3 DNA: TGTGCCTGGAGAGGGGGGAACACTGAAGCTTTCTTT
clone size: .
V gene: TRBV30
D gene: .
J gene: TRBJ1-1

CDR3 protein: CASGTASKETQYF
CDR3 DNA: TGTGCCAGCGGGACAGCTTCGAAAGAGACCCAGTACTTC
clone size: .
V gene: TRBV28
D gene: TRBD1
J gene: TRBJ2-5

CDR3 protein: CASSLGLADYGYTF
CDR3 DNA: TGTGCCAGCAGTTTAGGGTTGGCGGACTATGGCTACACCTTC
clone size: .
V gene: TRBV12-3/TRBV12-4
D gene: .
J gene: TRBJ1-2

CDR3 protein: CASLDRGIGYTF
CDR3 DNA: TGTGCCAGCCTAGACAGGGGAATTGGCTACACCTTC
clone size: .
V gene: TRBV6-6
D gene: TRBD1
J gene: TRBJ1-2

CDR3 protein: CASSFDSRYGYTF
CDR3 DNA: TGTGCCAGCAGCTTCGACAGTCGCTATGGCTACACCTTC
clone size: many
V gene: TRBV7-9
D gene: .
J gene: TRBJ1-2

CDR3 protein: CASSYRHGSGANVLTF
CDR3 DNA: TGTGCCAGCAGTTATCGCCACGGCTCTGGGGCCAACGTCCTGACTTTC
clone size: .
V gene: TRBV6-2/TRBV6-3
D gene: .
J gene: TRBJ2-6

CDR3 protein: CSARPGTGGQPQHF
CDR3 DNA: TGCAGTGCTAGACCCGGGACAGGGGGTCAGCCCCAGCATTTT
clone size: .
V gene: TRBV20-1
D gene: TRBD1
J gene: TRBJ1-5

CDR3 protein: CASSLSQPALDTQYF
CDR3 DNA: TGTGCCAGCAGCTTAAGCCAGCCAGCCTTAGATACGCAGTATTTT
clone size: once
V gene: TRBV11-1
D gene: .
J gene: TRBJ2-3

CDR3 protein: CSVLGAPVGSYNEQFF
CDR3 DNA: TGCAGCGTGCTGGGGGCTCCCGTAGGCTCCTACAATGAGCAGTTCTTC
clone size: few
V gene: TRBV29-1
D gene: .
J gene: TRBJ2-1

CDR3 protein: CASSLDRSYEQYF
CDR3 DNA: TGTGCCAGCAGCTTAGACCGATCCTACGAGCAGTACTTC
clone size: many
V gene: TRBV7-2
D gene: .
J gene: TRBJ2-7

CDR3 protein: CANSAFSNRGLDTQYF
CDR3 DNA: TGTGCCAACAGCGCTTTTTCTAACAGGGGACTAGATACGCAGTATTTT
clone size: .
V gene: TRBV9
D gene: .
J gene: TRBJ2-3

CDR3 protein: CASTTSGGTGANVLTF
CDR3 DNA: TGTGCCAGCACTACAAGTGGGGGGACTGGGGCCAACGTCCTGACTTTC
clone size: .
V gene: TRBV4-2
D gene: .
J gene: TRBJ2-6

CDR3 protein: CASSSDRVAYGYTF
CDR3 DNA: TGTGCCAGCAGCAGCGACAGGGTGGCCTATGGCTACACCTTC
clone size: .
V gene: TRBV5-5
D gene: TRBD1
J gene: TRBJ1-2

CDR3 protein: CASSVGRGLYEQYF
CDR3 DNA: TGTGCCAGCAGCGTAGGTCGGGGGCTTTATGAGCAGTACTTC
clone size: .
V gene: TRBV9
D gene: .
J gene: TRBJ2-7

CDR3 protein: CASNPRGFGNQPQHF
CDR3 DNA: TGTGCCAGCAACCCTCGGGGCTTCGGCAATCAGCCCCAGCATTTT
clone size: .
V gene: TRBV28
D gene: .
J gene: TRBJ1-5

CDR3 protein: CASSGGGQPNYGYTF
CDR3 DNA: TGTGCCAGCAGCGGCGGGGGACAACCTAACTATGGCTACACCTTC
clone size: few
V gene: TRBV7-2
D gene: .
J gene: TRBJ1-2

CDR3 protein: CASGTGITSTDTQYF
CDR3 DNA: TGTGCTAGTGGGACCGGGATAACAAGCACAGATACGCAGTATTTT
clone size: .
V gene: TRBV12-5
D gene: .
J gene: TRBJ2-3

CDR3 protein: CASSYPGRGPRGGYTF
CDR3 DNA: TGTGCCAGCAGTTACCCCGGACGGGGCCCTAGGGGTGGCTACACCTTC
clone size: .
V gene: TRBV6-5
D gene: .
J gene: TRBJ1-2

CDR3 protein: CASSLPLGTEAFF
CDR3 DNA: TGTGCCAGCAGTTTGCCACTAGGGACTGAAGCTTTCTTT
clone size: .
V gene: TRBV28
D gene: .
J gene: TRBJ1-1

CDR3 protein: CSARVGQLSYGYTF
CDR3 DNA: TGCAGTGCTAGAGTTGGGCAGCTTAGTTATGGCTACACCTTC
clone size: few
V gene: TRBV20-1
D gene: .
J gene: TRBJ1-2

CDR3 protein: CASSQDPGTSYNEQFF
CDR3 DNA: TGCGCCAGCAGCCAAGACCCCGGGACTAGTTACAATGAGCAGTTCTTC
clone size: few
V gene: TRBV4-1
D gene: TRBD2
J gene: TRBJ2-1

CDR3 protein: CGVEDQTSTDTQYF
CDR3 DNA: TGCGGCGTTGAAGATCAAACTAGCACAGATACGCAGTATTTT
clone size: .
V gene: TRBV29-1
D gene: .
J gene: TRBJ2-3

CDR3 protein: CASSLPLGGETQYF
CDR3 DNA: TGTGCCAGCAGCCTCCCCCTGGGCGGGGAGACCCAGTACTTC
clone size: few
V gene: TRBV28
D gene: .
J gene: TRBJ2-5

CDR3 protein: CASSQGGQGRDEQFF
CDR3 DNA: TGTGCCAGCAGCCAAGGCGGACAGGGAAGAGATGAGCAGTTCTTC
clone size: .
V gene: TRBV11-2
D gene: TRBD1
J gene: TRBJ2-1

CDR3 protein: CASSYGSEGETFYEQYF
CDR3 DNA: TGTGCCAGCAGTTATGGTTCCGAGGGCGAGACTTTCTACGAGCAGTACTTC
clone size: few
V gene: TRBV6-2/TRBV6-3
D gene: .
J gene: TRBJ2-7

CDR3 protein: CSVGRGGERGTQYF
CDR3 DNA: TGCAGCGTTGGCAGAGGTGGGGAAAGAGGGACCCAGTACTTC
clone size: .
V gene: TRBV29-1
D gene: .
J gene: TRBJ2-5

CDR3 protein: CASSLGSNAAYEQYF
CDR3 DNA: TGTGCCAGCAGCTTAGGCAGCAACGCTGCCTACGAGCAGTACTTC
clone size: .
V gene: TRBV7-2
D gene: .
J gene: TRBJ2-7

CDR3 protein: CASGFDSSGANVLTF
CDR3 DNA: TGTGCTAGTGGCTTTGATTCCTCTGGGGCCAACGTCCTGACTTTC
clone size: few
V gene: TRBV12-5
D gene: .
J gene: TRBJ2-6

CDR3 protein: CSAGPYEQYF
CDR3 DNA: TGCAGTGCTGGCCCCTACGAGCAGTACTTC
clone size: .
V gene: TRBV20-1
D gene: .
J gene: TRBJ2-7

CDR3 protein: CASSEALRLAVRNEQFF
CDR3 DNA: TGTGCCAGCAGTGAAGCGCTGAGGCTAGCGGTACGGAATGAGCAGTTCTTC
clone size: .
V gene: TRBV2
D gene: TRBD2
J gene: TRBJ2-1

CDR3 protein: CSASRGVSTVGTQYF
CDR3 DNA: TGCAGTGCAAGCCGGGGGGTCTCAACGGTGGGGACCCAGTACTTC
clone size: .
V gene: TRBV20-1
D gene: TRBD2
J gene: TRBJ2-5

CDR3 protein: CAVLPQGARDGYTF
CDR3 DNA: TGTGCCGTACTACCGCAGGGGGCCAGGGATGGCTACACCTTC
clone size: .
V gene: TRBV7-9
D gene: TRBD1
J gene: TRBJ1-2

CDR3 protein: CASGSPGTGVGEQFF
CDR3 DNA: TGTGCTAGTGGTTCCCCCGGGACAGGGGTTGGCGAGCAGTTCTTC
clone size: .
V gene: TRBV12-5
D gene: TRBD1
J gene: TRBJ2-1

CDR3 protein: CASMGSRGTGELFF
CDR3 DNA: TGTGCCAGCATGGGGTCCCGTGGGACCGGGGAGCTGTTTTTT
clone size: .
V gene: TRBV27
D gene: .
J gene: TRBJ2-2

CDR3 protein: CASSSTGGLTYEQYF
CDR3 DNA: TGCGCCAGCAGCTCCACAGGGGGCCTTACCTACGAGCAGTACTTC
clone size: .
V gene: TRBV5-1
D gene: TRBD1
J gene: TRBJ2-7

CDR3 protein: CASSKGPSSYNEQFF
CDR3 DNA: TGTGCCAGCAGCAAGGGTCCTAGCTCCTACAATGAGCAGTTCTTC
clone size: few
V gene: TRBV21-1
D gene: .
J gene: TRBJ2-1

CDR3 protein: CASSYSTGVPNEKLFF
CDR3 DNA: TGTGCCAGCAGTTATTCGACAGGGGTCCCTAATGAAAAACTGTTTTTT
clone size: .
V gene: TRBV6-5
D gene: TRBD1
J gene: TRBJ1-4

CDR3 protein: CSVEGRVHTEAFF
CDR3 DNA: TGCAGCGTTGAAGGCAGGGTACACACTGAAGCTTTCTTT
clone size: few
V gene: TRBV29-1
D gene: .
J gene: TRBJ1-1

CDR3 protein: CASSSLAYKNTEAFF
CDR3 DNA: TGTGCCAGCAGCTCCCTGGCCTACAAAAATACTGAAGCTTTCTTT
clone size: .
V gene: TRBV7-9
D gene: .
J gene: TRBJ1-1